This TCR beta chain was observed in a study of blood T cell repertoires in COVID-19. With 4 bases removed from V and 12 bases from J, the gap between germline ends came to 19 bases. This CDR3 has 13 amino acids. The germline V gene has CDR1 MGHDK and CDR2 SYGVNS. Authors' analysis steps: Amplification with reference gene primers provided the estimates of nucleated cell counts. TCRdb keeps only in-frame clones here, not all; method: immunoSEQ multiplex PCR. The V and J calls and clone size are taken from that table; D and trimming were inferred from the DNA. The repertoire includes around 130,000 clones, around 87% of them detected once, and 3.5% to 4.5% sits in the top ten.

The rearrangement links TRBV25-1 to TRBJ2-7, with D perhaps TRBD2 (6 bases). This clonotype was sampled from a woman in her fifties or sixties with acute or convalescent COVID-19. The sample consisted of peripheral blood. CDR3 residues: CASSAGGSAIMYV. CDR3 bases: TGTGCCAGCAGTGCAGGAGGGAGCGCGATCATGTACGTC.